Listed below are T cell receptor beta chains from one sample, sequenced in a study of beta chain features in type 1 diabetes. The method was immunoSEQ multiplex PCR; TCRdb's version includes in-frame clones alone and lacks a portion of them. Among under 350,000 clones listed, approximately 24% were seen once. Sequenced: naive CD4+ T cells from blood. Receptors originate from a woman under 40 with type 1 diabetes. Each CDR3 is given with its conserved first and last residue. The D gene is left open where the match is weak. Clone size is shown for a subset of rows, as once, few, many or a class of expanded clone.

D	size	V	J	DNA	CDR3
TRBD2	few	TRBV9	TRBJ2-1	TGTGCCAGCAGCGCCCGGGACTACCCGTACAATGAGCAGTTCTTC	CASSARDYPYNEQFF
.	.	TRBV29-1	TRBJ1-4	TGCAGCGTTGAATCTCCGGGGGTCGGAGGGGTAAATGAAAAACTGTTTTTT	CSVESPGVGGVNEKLFF
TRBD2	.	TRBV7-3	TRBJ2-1	TGTGCCAGCAGCACTCTCACGTGGGGAGCGGGAGATGTAGATGAGCAGTTCTTC	CASSTLTWGAGDVDEQFF
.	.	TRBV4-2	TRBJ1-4	TGTGCCAGCAGCCCCTCGGGGAATGAAAAACTGTTTTTT	CASSPSGNEKLFF
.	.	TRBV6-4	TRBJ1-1	TGTGCCAGCAGTGACTCGAGGCAGATGAACACTGAAGCTTTCTTT	CASSDSRQMNTEAFF
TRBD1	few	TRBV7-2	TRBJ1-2	TGTGCCAGCAGCTCAGGGGGACCTGCCTATGGCTACACCTTC	CASSSGGPAYGYTF
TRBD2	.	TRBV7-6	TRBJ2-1	TGTGCCAGCAGCTTAAGGGACACTATACTACAGTTAGCGGGAACCTACAATGAGCAGTTCTTC	CASSLRDTILQLAGTYNEQFF
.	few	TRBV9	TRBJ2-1	TGTGCCAGCAGCGTAGAGTCGGGGGTCGGCTACAATGAGCAGTTCTTC	CASSVESGVGYNEQFF
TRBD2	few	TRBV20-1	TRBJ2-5	TGCAGGGGACTAGCGGGAGAATTGGAGTACTTC	CRGLAGELEYF
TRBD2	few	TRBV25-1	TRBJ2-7	TGTGCCAGCAGTAGGCCTAGCGGGAGTTCGATGTCCTACGAGCAGTACTTC	CASSRPSGSSMSYEQYF
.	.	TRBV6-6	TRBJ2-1	TGTGCCAGCGGGGGCCGAAGCTCCTACAATGAGCAGTTCTTC	CASGGRSSYNEQFF
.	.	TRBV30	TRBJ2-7	TGTGCCTGGGGGCAGGCCTCCTACGAGCAGTACTTC	CAWGQASYEQYF
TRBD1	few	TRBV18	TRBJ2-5	TGTGCCAGCTCACCGGGGACAGCTTCTCAAGAGACCCAGTACTTC	CASSPGTASQETQYF
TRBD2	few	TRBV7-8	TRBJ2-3	TGTGCCAGCAGCCCCGGACTAGCGGGAGGAGCGGGTACGCAGTATTTT	CASSPGLAGGAGTQYF
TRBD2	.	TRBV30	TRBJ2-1	TGTGCCTGGAGTGTGGGGAGGGAGCTTGAGCAGTTCTTC	CAWSVGRELEQFF
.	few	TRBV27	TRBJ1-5	TGTGCCAGCAGTTTCAACCGGGACACGGGCAATCAGCCCCAGCATTTT	CASSFNRDTGNQPQHF
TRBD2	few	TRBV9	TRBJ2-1	TGTGCCAGCAGCGAGACTAGCGCCTTACCCTACAATGAGCAGTTCTTC	CASSETSALPYNEQFF
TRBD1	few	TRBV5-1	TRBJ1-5	TGCGCCAGCAGCTTGTTTCCAGGGGGCGGTCAGCCCCAGCATTTT	CASSLFPGGGQPQHF
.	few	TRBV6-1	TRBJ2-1	TGTGCCAGCAGTGGGCTTTTGACAGGCCGAAACGGTCAGTTCTTC	CASSGLLTGRNGQFF
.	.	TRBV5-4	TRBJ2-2	TGTGCCAGCAGCTTGGATCAGGATCGTGCCGGGGAGCTGTTTTTT	CASSLDQDRAGELFF
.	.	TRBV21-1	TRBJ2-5	TGTGCCAGCAGCCCTCGGGAGGCGCGGTTAGAGACCCAGTACTTC	CASSPREARLETQYF
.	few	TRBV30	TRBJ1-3	TGTGCCTGGAGTGCCTCGGGAAATGGAAACACCATATATTTT	CAWSASGNGNTIYF
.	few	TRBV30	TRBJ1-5	TGTGCCTGGGGAGACAGCTGGGGCAATCAGCCCCAGCATTTT	CAWGDSWGNQPQHF
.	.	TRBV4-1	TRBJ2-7	TGCGCCAGCAGCCAAGATTGGGCACAAACGATCGAGCAGTACTTC	CASSQDWAQTIEQYF
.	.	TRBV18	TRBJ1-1	TGTGCCAGCTCACTTTCGGGGACAATTTTGAACACTGAAGCTTTCTTT	CASSLSGTILNTEAFF
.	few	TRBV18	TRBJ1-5	TGTGCCAGCTCACCCCCGGGGGATAGCAATCAGCCCCAGCATTTT	CASSPPGDSNQPQHF
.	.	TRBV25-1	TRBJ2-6	TGTGCCAGCAGTGAAAATGTGGGACACTCCTCTGGGGCCAACGTCCTGACTTTC	CASSENVGHSSGANVLTF
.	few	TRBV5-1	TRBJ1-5	TGCGCCAGCAGCGCAGGGGACAATCAGCCCCAGCATTTT	CASSAGDNQPQHF
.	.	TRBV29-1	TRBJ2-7	TGCAGCGTTGGAATCGGTAGTACCTACGAGCAGTACTTC	CSVGIGSTYEQYF
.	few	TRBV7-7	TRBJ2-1	TGTGCTAGCAGCTTCCGCCCCTTAGCGAATAACGCGGATGAGCAGTTCTTC	CASSFRPLANNADEQFF
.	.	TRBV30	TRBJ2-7	TGTGCCTGGAGTGGGGGGGGCCACGAGCAGTACTTC	CAWSGGGHEQYF
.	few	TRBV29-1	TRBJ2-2	TGCAGCGTTGGCCCGGACTGGAACACCGGGGAGCTGTTTTTT	CSVGPDWNTGELFF
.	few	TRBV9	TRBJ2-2	TGTGCCAGCAGCGTAGACAGACGCACCGGGGAGCTGTTTTTT	CASSVDRRTGELFF
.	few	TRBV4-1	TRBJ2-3	TGCGCCAGCAGCCAAGTTAAACAGGGGAGGCCAGATACGCAGTATTTT	CASSQVKQGRPDTQYF
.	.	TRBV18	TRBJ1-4	TGTGCCAGCTCACCAAGAGGAACTAATGAAAAACTGTTTTTT	CASSPRGTNEKLFF
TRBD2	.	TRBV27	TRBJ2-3	TGTGCCAGCAGTTCCGCGGGAGGGCCCCAATTTTTGACGCAGTATTTT	CASSSAGGPQFLTQYF
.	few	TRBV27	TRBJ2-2	TGTGCCAGCAGTTTGGTACAGGGAAGAACCGGGGAGCTGTTTTTT	CASSLVQGRTGELFF
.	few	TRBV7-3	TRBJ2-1	TGTGCCAGCAGCGCAGGTCGTTCCTACAATGAGCAGTTCTTC	CASSAGRSYNEQFF
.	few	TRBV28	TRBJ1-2	TGTGCCAGCAGTTTACAGGGAAATGGCTACACCTTC	CASSLQGNGYTF
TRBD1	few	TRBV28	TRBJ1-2	TGTGCCAGCAGTACAGGACAGGGGAACTTCAACTATGGCTACACCTTC	CASSTGQGNFNYGYTF
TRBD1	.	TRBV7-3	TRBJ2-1	TGTGCCAGCAGCGCGACGACAGGGTCCAATGAGCAGTTCTTC	CASSATTGSNEQFF
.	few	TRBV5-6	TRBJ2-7	TGTGCCAGCAGCTTGCCGGCTGGCAGGGTTTATTACGAGCAGTACTTC	CASSLPAGRVYYEQYF
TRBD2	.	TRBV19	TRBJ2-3	TGTGCCAGTAGTGCCCCGGGAGGGCCCAATACGCAGTATTTT	CASSAPGGPNTQYF
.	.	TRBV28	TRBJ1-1	TGTGCCAGCAGTCAGCAGGGCACTGAAGCTTTCTTT	CASSQQGTEAFF
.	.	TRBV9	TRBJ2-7	TGTGCCAGCAGCGTTGGTATCAACGAGGCGCAGTACTTC	CASSVGINEAQYF
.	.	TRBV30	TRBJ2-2	TGTGCCTGGAGTGCCGGGGTCAACACCGGGGAGCTGTTTTTT	CAWSAGVNTGELFF
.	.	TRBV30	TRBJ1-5	TGTGCCTGGAGTGGAGTCCAAACGAATCAGCCCCAGCATTTT	CAWSGVQTNQPQHF
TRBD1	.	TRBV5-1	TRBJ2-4	TGCGCCAGCAGCTTGGGGGACAGATTAGCCAAAAACATTCAGTACTTC	CASSLGDRLAKNIQYF
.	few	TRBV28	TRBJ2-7	TGTGCCAGCAGTCTGGCCGGAGGCGACGAGCAGTACTTC	CASSLAGGDEQYF
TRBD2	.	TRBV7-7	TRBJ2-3	TGTGCTAGCAGTTCCATGACTAGCGGAGAAGATACGCAGTATTTT	CASSSMTSGEDTQYF
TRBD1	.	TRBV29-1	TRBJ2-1	TGCAGCGTTGGGACAGGGAGCTCCTACAATGAGCAGTTCTTC	CSVGTGSSYNEQFF
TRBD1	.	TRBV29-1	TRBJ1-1	TGCAGCGCCCGACAGGGAGATACTGAAGCTTTCTTT	CSARQGDTEAFF